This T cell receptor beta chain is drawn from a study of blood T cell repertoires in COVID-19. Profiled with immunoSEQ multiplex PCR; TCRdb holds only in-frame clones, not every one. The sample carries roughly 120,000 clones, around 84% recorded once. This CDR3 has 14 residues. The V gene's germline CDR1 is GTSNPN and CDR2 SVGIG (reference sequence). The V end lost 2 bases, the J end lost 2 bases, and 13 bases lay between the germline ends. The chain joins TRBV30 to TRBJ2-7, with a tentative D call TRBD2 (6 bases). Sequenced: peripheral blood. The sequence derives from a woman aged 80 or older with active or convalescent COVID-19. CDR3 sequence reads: CAWSNLRGTYEQYF. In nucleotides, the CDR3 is TGTGCCTGGAGTAATTTGCGGGGCACCTACGAGCAGTACTTC.